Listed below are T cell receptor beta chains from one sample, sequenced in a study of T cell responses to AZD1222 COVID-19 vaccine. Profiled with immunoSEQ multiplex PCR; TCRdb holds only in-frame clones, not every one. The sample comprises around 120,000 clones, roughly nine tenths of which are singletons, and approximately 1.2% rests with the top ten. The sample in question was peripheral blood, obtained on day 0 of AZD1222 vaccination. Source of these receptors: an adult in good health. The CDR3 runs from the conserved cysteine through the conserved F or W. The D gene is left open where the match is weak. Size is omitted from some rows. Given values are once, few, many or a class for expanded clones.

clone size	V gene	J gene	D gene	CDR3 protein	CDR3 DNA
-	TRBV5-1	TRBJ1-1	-	CASRPIMNTEAFF	TGCGCCAGCAGGCCGATCATGAACACTGAAGCTTTCTTT
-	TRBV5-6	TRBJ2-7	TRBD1	CASTDGTGSYEQYF	TGTGCCAGCACCGACGGGACAGGGTCCTACGAGCAGTACTTC
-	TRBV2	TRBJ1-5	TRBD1	CASVGQARNQPQHF	TGTGCCAGCGTGGGACAGGCGAGGAATCAGCCCCAGCATTTT
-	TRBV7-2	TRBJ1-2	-	CASSLDRATGYTF	TGTGCCAGCAGCTTAGATAGGGCGACGGGCTACACCTTC
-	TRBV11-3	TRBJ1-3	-	CASTTGPGNTIYF	TGTGCCAGCACGACAGGTCCCGGAAACACCATATATTTT
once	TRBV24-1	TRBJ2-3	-	CATSDLRRVGTDTQYF	TGTGCCACCAGTGATTTGCGCAGGGTGGGCACAGATACGCAGTATTTT
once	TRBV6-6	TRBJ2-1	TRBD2	CASSGTSGRMNEQFF	TGTGCCAGCAGTGGTACTAGCGGGAGGATGAATGAGCAGTTCTTC
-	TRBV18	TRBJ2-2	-	CASSPPAGTSWELFF	TGTGCCAGCTCACCACCGGCAGGGACGAGCTGGGAGCTGTTTTTT
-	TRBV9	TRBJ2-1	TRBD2	CASSDWLAGNEQFF	TGTGCCAGCAGCGATTGGTTAGCGGGGAATGAGCAGTTCTTC
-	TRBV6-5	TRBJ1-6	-	CASKGDWDNSPLHF	TGTGCCAGCAAAGGGGATTGGGATAATTCACCCCTCCACTTT
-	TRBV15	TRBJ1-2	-	CATSREGRGRSF	TGTGCCACCAGCAGAGAGGGCAGGGGTCGGTCCTTC
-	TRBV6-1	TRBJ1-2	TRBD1	CASSEARDSNYGYTF	TGTGCCAGCAGTGAAGCCCGGGACAGCAACTATGGCTACACCTTC
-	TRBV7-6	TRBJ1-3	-	CASSPRRSSGNTIYF	TGTGCCAGCAGCCCACGCCGGAGCTCTGGAAACACCATATATTTT
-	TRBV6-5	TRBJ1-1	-	CASRADSMNTEAFF	TGTGCCAGCAGAGCTGACAGCATGAACACTGAAGCTTTCTTT
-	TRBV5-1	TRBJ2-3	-	CASSLVGGTNTDTQYF	TGCGCCAGCAGCTTGGTAGGGGGGACTAACACAGATACGCAGTATTTT
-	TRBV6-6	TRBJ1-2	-	CASSQGPNYGYTF	TGTGCCAGCAGCCAAGGACCAAACTATGGCTACACCTTC
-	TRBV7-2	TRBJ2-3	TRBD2	CASIPGLATDTQYF	TGTGCCAGTATACCGGGACTAGCAACAGATACGCAGTATTTT
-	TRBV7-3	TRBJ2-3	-	CASSPPHLDGGTDTQYF	TGTGCCAGCAGCCCCCCTCACCTGGATGGGGGCACAGATACGCAGTATTTT
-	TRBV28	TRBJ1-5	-	CASRTGKNQPQHF	TGTGCCAGCAGGACAGGAAAAAATCAGCCCCAGCATTTT
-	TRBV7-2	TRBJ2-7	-	CASSLATALDEQYF	TGTGCCAGCAGCTTAGCCACAGCATTAGACGAGCAGTACTTC
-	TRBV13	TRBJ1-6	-	CASSQGPLSSPLHF	TGTGCCAGCAGCCAAGGGCCATTAAGCTCACCCCTCCACTTT
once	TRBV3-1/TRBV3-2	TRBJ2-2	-	CASSLRDANTGELFF	TGTGCCAGCAGCCTCCGGGACGCAAACACCGGGGAGCTGTTTTTT
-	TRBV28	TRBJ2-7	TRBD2	CASSPELAGSYEQYF	TGTGCCAGCAGCCCGGAACTAGCGGGTAGCTACGAGCAGTACTTC
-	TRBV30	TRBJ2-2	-	CAWKGGPWNTGELFF	TGTGCCTGGAAGGGAGGTCCCTGGAACACCGGGGAGCTGTTTTTT
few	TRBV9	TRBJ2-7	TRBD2	CASSVTSGRDEQYF	TGTGCCAGCAGCGTAACTAGCGGGAGAGACGAGCAGTACTTC
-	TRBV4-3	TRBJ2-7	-	CASSQDLGESSYEQYF	TGCGCCAGCAGCCAAGATTTGGGGGAGAGCTCCTACGAGCAGTACTTC
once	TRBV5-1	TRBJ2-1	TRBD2	CASSLWSLAGYSSYNEQFF	TGCGCCAGCAGCTTGTGGTCACTAGCGGGTTATTCTTCCTACAATGAGCAGTTCTTC
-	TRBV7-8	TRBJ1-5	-	CASSLSGREANQPQHF	TGTGCCAGCAGCTTATCAGGGCGGGAAGCTAATCAGCCCCAGCATTTT
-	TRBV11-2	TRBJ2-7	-	CASSLSGGYEQYF	TGTGCCAGCAGCTTATCTGGCGGTTACGAGCAGTACTTC
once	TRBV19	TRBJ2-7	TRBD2	CASRAQREGYEQYF	TGTGCCAGTAGAGCTCAGCGGGAGGGGTACGAGCAGTACTTC
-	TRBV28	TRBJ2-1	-	CASSRAGARGNEQFF	TGTGCCAGCAGCCGGGCAGGGGCACGGGGCAATGAGCAGTTCTTC
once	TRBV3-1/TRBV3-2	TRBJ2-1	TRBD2	CASSQVAGTVSNEQFF	TGTGCCAGCAGCCAGGTAGCGGGAACGGTATCCAATGAGCAGTTCTTC
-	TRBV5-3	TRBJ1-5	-	CARSLVSELSNQPQHF	TGTGCCAGAAGCTTGGTATCAGAGCTTAGCAATCAGCCCCAGCATTTT
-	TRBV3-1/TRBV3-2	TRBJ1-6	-	CASSQGSPNSPLHF	TGTGCCAGCAGCCAGGGCAGTCCTAATTCACCCCTCCACTTT
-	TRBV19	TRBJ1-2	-	CASRSGQGRRIDGYTF	TGTGCCAGTAGAAGCGGGCAGGGGAGACGTATCGATGGCTACACCTTC
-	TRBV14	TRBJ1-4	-	CASSQAGAFLKLFF	TGTGCCAGCAGCCAAGCGGGGGCCTTCCTAAAACTGTTTTTT
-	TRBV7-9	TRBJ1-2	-	CASSPGLANYGYTF	TGTGCCAGCAGCCCGGGATTAGCTAACTATGGCTACACCTTC
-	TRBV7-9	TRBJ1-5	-	CASSLEWGQPQHF	TGTGCCAGCAGCTTAGAGTGGGGTCAGCCCCAGCATTTT
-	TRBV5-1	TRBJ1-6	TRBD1	CASSLDGTADPPLHF	TGCGCCAGCAGCTTGGATGGGACAGCGGACCCCCCCCTCCACTTT